Below, 2 T cell receptor delta chains from the same sample are listed, as sequenced in a study of γδ T cells in repeated Plasmodium falciparum infection. Flow sorting of PBMC yielded separate Vgamma9/Vdelta2+ and Vdelta2-negative gammadelta T cell populations for bulk repertoire analysis. TCRdb re-analyzed the multiplex PCR reads via CATT. This table has approximately 90,000 delta-chain clones, 0.75% to 1% appearing once. Sequenced: gamma-delta T cells from blood. These receptors all stem from a pool of human donors (malaria-infected and uninfected, not separated).

In regard to this clone: A far larger clone is off by one base, so a read error is likely. The sample carries other DNA sequences with the same CDR3. There is no J gene call, but TRDV1 is given as the V gene. The V gene's germline CDR1 is TSWWSYY and CDR2 QGS. This CDR3 is 16 amino acids long. The CDR3 here is CALGGPFWALTAQLFF. The CDR3 DNA is TGTGCTCTTGGGGGCCCTTTTTGGGCTTTGACAGCACAACTCTTCTTC.

This clone has just a few counts. This likely traces to a read error, being one base from a far larger clone. The chain links TRDV1 to TRDJ1, with 8 positions matching TRDD3. No J segment appears in TCRdb, so it was assigned here by matching the sequence to germline. CDR3 length: 21 residues. Germline V CDR1 and CDR2: TSWWSYY, QGS. CDR3 nucleotides: TGTGCCCTTGGGCCCCAGAGGGCGTCCTTTGGGATACGGGGAAGGACCGATAAACTCATCTTT. Protein sequence: CALGPQRASFGIRGRTDKLIF.